Shown below are 9 T cell receptor beta chains from a single sample sequenced in a study of blood T cell repertoires in COVID-19. The method was immunoSEQ multiplex PCR; TCRdb's version includes in-frame clones alone and lacks a portion of them. The data hold fewer than 150,000 clones, with around nine tenths observed a single time. Sequenced input: peripheral blood. These receptors were collected from a woman aged 40 to 50 with acute or convalescent COVID-19.

The chain recombines TRBV6-2 or TRBV6-3 with TRBJ2-7; 9 bases fit TRBD1. Germline V CDR1 and CDR2: MNHEY, SVGEGT. After removal of 2 bases from V and 4 bases from J, the junction contained 9 bases not matched to a gene. The CDR3 runs to 16 residues. CDR3 DNA: TGTGCCAGCAGTTACCTAACCGGGACAGGGAATTACGAGCAGTACTTC. Translation gives CASSYLTGTGNYEQYF.

This CDR3 is CASSSQIPTDTQYF. CDR3 sequence (DNA): TGTGCCAGCAGCTCCCAGATACCCACAGATACGCAGTATTTT. The chain carries TRBV7-2 and TRBJ2-3; D is unresolved. Germline V gene data show CDR1 as SGHTA and CDR2 as FQGNSA. The CDR3 covers 14 residues. The V end was cut by 4 bases, the J end by 2 bases, with 10 bases between.

V gene TRBV20-1 combines with J gene TRBJ1-2; TRBD1 is a possible D gene (6 bases). Trimming took 4 bases from V and 6 from J, leaving 9 bases between them. CDR1 is DFQATT and CDR2 is SNEGSKA in the germline V gene (reference sequence). This CDR3 comprises 11 residues. The CDR3 protein is CSATGADGYTF. The DNA of the CDR3 is TGCAGTGCTACAGGGGCGGATGGCTACACCTTC.

CDR3 DNA: TGCAGCGTTGATTGGAGCTCCTACAATGAGCAGTTCTTC. It specifies CSVDWSSYNEQFF. This chain uses TRBV29-1 with TRBJ2-1; D gene uncertain. This CDR3 region has 13 residues. Trimming left V 3 bases short and J 0 bases short, with 6 bases between. Germline V gene data show CDR1 as SQVTM and CDR2 as ANQGSEA.

This clone was counted a single time. The chain recombines TRBV30 with TRBJ2-2, with D perhaps matching TRBD2 (7 bases). V was clipped by 4 bases and J by 5 bases, with 14 bases between them. CDR3 length equals 14 residues. Germline V CDR1 and CDR2: GTSNPN, SVGIG (reference sequence). CDR3 coding DNA: TGTGCCTGGAATATACAGGGAGGGACCGGGGAGCTGTTTTTT. Translation: CAWNIQGGTGELFF.

The chain carries TRBV5-6 and TRBJ2-1, with TRBD2 matching over 16 bases. The junction had 7 bases not matched to a gene; V was cut back by 2 bases and J by 2 bases. The CDR3 is made up of 19 amino acids. Germline CDR1 is SGHDT and CDR2 is YYEEEE. CDR3 in DNA: TGTGCCAGCAGCTTTCCGGGACTAGCGGGGGGGTCCCCCTACAATGAGCAGTTCTTC. Amino acids: CASSFPGLAGGSPYNEQFF.

The chain joins TRBV5-1 to TRBJ1-1; D is possibly TRBD1 (5 bases). Germline-derived CDR1 and CDR2 are SGHRS and YFSETQ. Trimming took 3 bases from V and 0 from J, leaving 9 bases between them. This CDR3 region has 14 residues. The CDR3 region has the DNA TGCGCCAGCAGCTCGACAGCCATGAACACTGAAGCTTTCTTT. Translated, it gives CASSSTAMNTEAFF.

This clone was counted between two and nine times. V and J are TRBV2 and TRBJ2-7; maybe TRBD1 (6 bases). Germline V lookup: CDR1 SNHLY, CDR2 FYNNEI. Trimming left V 4 bases short and J 5 bases short, with 15 bases between. This CDR3 is 14 amino acids long. This chain's CDR3 is CASSGGQGFHEQYF. CDR3 sequence (DNA): TGTGCCAGCAGTGGGGGTCAGGGGTTCCACGAGCAGTACTTC.

The gene calls are TRBV6-5 and TRBJ2-1; 7 bases agree with TRBD2. CDR3 size: 16 residues. Germline V gene sequence: CDR1 MNHEY, CDR2 SVGAGI. J was trimmed by 0 bases and V by 4 bases; bases with no gene match: 6. CDR3 DNA sequence: TGTGCCAGCAGTTCGAGCGGGGTGAGCTCCTACAATGAGCAGTTCTTC. This sequence encodes CASSSSGVSSYNEQFF.